The sequence of this T cell receptor (beta chain) was determined in a study of T cell repertoires in cytomegalovirus infection (dated by TCRdb to the late 2010s). The study in broad terms: Peptide stimulations targeted recently identified HLA-C-restricted CMV epitopes, whose presentation resists viral immunomodulation, together with well-studied HLA-B-restricted epitopes. Donor HLA type was relevant to the analysis, because carriage of CMV infection together with the matching HLA type was indicated by public TCR beta signatures.

Points the paper makes about the study in general: The ex vivo response was dominated by HLA-C-restricted CMV-specific TCR beta clonotypes, which also provided the single most frequent clonotype in two of eight donors. Carriers of CMV infection plus the relevant HLA type were discriminated by the cumulative frequency of public TCR beta family members in the study cohort and in an independent roughly 380-donor cohort.

Sequencing was carried out with an Illumina HiSeq 1500. The public sequencing data were trimmed at Q25 with fastp and processed into clonotypes with MiXCR by TCRdb, which kept only in-frame beta chains. One record per CDR3 amino acid sequence lists the most common genes and DNA. Counted in this sample were hundreds of thousands of distinct CDR3 sequences; around a third of them appeared once. The top ten constitute around a sixth of the sample. The sample's treatment or condition label, in plain terms: in vitro stimulation with specific CMV peptide epitopes to enrich CMV-specific T cells. For this clonotype: Its recognized antigen is unknown. Base qualities are not provided; no much larger clone lies one nucleotide away.

The clonotype was recovered from a human donor in good health (CMV status not recorded). Some clones in this sample may be carry-over from other donors' samples. The input for sequencing was cultured PBMCs, taken from culture after CMV antigen stimulation.

For the CDR3, the sequence is CASTRQGVTDTQYF. In nucleotides, the sequence is TGTGCCAGCACCCGACAGGGGGTAACAGATACGCAGTATTTT. The chain employs TRBV7-6 and TRBJ2-3, and 9 junction bases match TRBD1. The CDR3 has 14 amino acids, counting the end cysteine and phenylalanine. Only CDR3 DNA remains: 42 bases, in frame from the first base. Here V drops 7 bases and J drops 3 bases, and the junction holds 5 bases not matched to any gene. CDR1 and CDR2, per the germline V gene, are SGHVS and FNYEAQ.